This TCR beta chain was sequenced during a study of control samples from healthy donors and cancer patients. This table comes from immunoSEQ multiplex PCR, and its TCRdb copy is limited to in-frame clones, with some not included. This sample has about 120,000 clones, with around nine tenths found just once. Germline CDR1 MNHNY, CDR2 SVGAGI (reference sequence). The CDR3 has 12 residues. V lost 10 bases and J lost 4; bases outside the gene matches: 3. The J gene is TRBJ1-4, the V gene TRBV6-6; TRBD1 matches at 7 bases. Sequencing was carried out using blood. This TCR came from a man aged 25-45 years in good health. Written as DNA, the CDR3 is TGTGCCACGGGACAGCGTAATGAAAAACTGTTTTTT. Translation gives CATGQRNEKLFF.